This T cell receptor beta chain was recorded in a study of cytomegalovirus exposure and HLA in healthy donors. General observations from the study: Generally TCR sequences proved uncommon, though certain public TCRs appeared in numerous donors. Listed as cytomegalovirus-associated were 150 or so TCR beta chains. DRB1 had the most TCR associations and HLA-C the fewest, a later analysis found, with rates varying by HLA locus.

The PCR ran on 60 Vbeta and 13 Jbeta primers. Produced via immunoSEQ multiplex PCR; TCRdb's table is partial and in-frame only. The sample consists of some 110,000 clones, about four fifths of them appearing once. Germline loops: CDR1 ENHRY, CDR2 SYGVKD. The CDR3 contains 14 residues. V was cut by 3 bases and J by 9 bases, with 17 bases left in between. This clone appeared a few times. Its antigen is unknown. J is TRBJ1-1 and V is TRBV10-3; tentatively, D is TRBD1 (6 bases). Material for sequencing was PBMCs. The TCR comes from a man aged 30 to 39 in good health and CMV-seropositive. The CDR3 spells CAISDVAGGGKAFF. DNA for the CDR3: TGTGCCATCAGTGATGTGGCGGGAGGGGGAAAAGCTTTCTTT.